This T cell receptor (beta chain) is drawn from a study of neurological immune-mediated disorders. Whole-study results and caveats: HTLV-1-associated myelopathy had the most TCR clonal expansion, while multiple sclerosis had the least, a level that fell below healthy controls.

Sequencing of 15-18 subjects in each run yielded over 180 million TCR-beta sequences. MiXCR was run by TCRdb on the 5' RACE reads, yielding one entry per CDR3 protein. In the table there are around 69,000 distinct CDR3 sequences, about 10% of which are singletons. This clonotype was detected ten times or more. Its antigen is as yet unknown. Germline lookup yields CDR1 DFQATT and CDR2 SNEGSKA (reference sequence). V trimming: 3 bases; J trimming: 3 bases; junction bases outside the gene matches: 8. The CDR3 is made up of 15 amino acids. Documented time point: longitudinal time-point 1 (baseline). Sequencing was done on a sample of PBMCs. V usage is TRBV20-1 and J usage is TRBJ2-1, with 7 nucleotides matching TRBD2. The clonotype was recovered from a man aged 30 to 45 in good health. The CDR3 here is CSARLQTSFYNEQFF. DNA for the CDR3: TGCAGTGCTAGGTTGCAGACTAGCTTCTACAATGAGCAGTTCTTC.